Presented here are 3 T cell receptor beta chains from one specimen sequenced in a study of early T cells in non-severe SARS-CoV-2 infection. TCRdb re-called the 5' RACE reads through MiXCR, storing one row per CDR3 protein. Of about 110,000 distinct CDR3 sequences detected, around 10% appear once; the ten largest clones hold 2.5% to 4%. Sequenced material: whole blood. Receptors were obtained from an adult who was a healthcare worker with PCR-confirmed SARS-CoV-2 infection or an uninfected control (not recorded which).

This clonotype was found a few times. The chain is built from TRBV7-8 and TRBJ2-5, with D hard to call. This CDR3 has 8 amino acids. CDR1 is SGHVS, CDR2 FQNEAQ, per germline. The CDR3 loop is CAVETQYF. CDR3 sequence (DNA): TGTGCGGTCGAGACCCAGTACTTC.

In this sample, this clonotype turned up a few times. This chain connects TRBV29-1 to TRBJ2-1, with TRBD2 matching 9 bases. CDR1 and CDR2 from the germline V gene are SQVTM and ANQGSEA. J lost 10 bases, V lost 7 bases, and 17 bases had no gene match. This CDR3 spans 15 amino acids. This CDR3 reads CSALGWSGGREEQFF. For the CDR3, the DNA is TGCAGCGCCCTCGGATGGAGCGGGGGGCGAGAGGAGCAGTTCTTC.

The sample holds a few counts of this clonotype. The chain carries TRBV6-5 and TRBJ2-3; TRBD2 agrees at 7 bases. The CDR3 sequence is 15 residues long. V shed 3 bases and J 1 base; nucleotides not matched to a gene: 4. Germline V CDR1 and CDR2: MNHEY, SVGAGI. The CDR3 spells CASSYGGSGTDTQYF. CDR3 in DNA: TGTGCCAGCAGTTATGGCGGGAGCGGCACAGATACGCAGTATTTT.